The 17 T cell receptor beta chains given below trace back to one sample, sequenced in a study of CXCR3-negative and CXCR3-positive naive CD8 T cells. cDNA libraries for TRB were generated by 5' RACE incorporating UMI labels. No DNA is given; TCRdb re-called the 5' RACE reads and lists each CDR3 protein once. This sample's clone table lists 60,000 or so distinct CDR3 sequences. The source material was memory CD8+ T cells from blood. These receptors came from a human donor in good health. Some clones in this sample may be carry-over from other donors' samples.

The rearrangement joins TRBV19 to TRBJ1-1; there is no DNA to check the TCRdb D call of TRBD1. Germline CDR1 is LNHDA and CDR2 is SQIVND (reference sequence). This CDR3 contains 14 residues. CDR3: CASSIEPGFAEAFF.

This chain uses TRBV7-2 with TRBJ2-1; there is no DNA to check the TCRdb D call of TRBD2. The CDR3 runs to 15 residues. Germline V gene sequence: CDR1 SGHTA, CDR2 FQGNSA. The chain's CDR3 is CASSFPTSGDNEQFF.

V usage is TRBV11-2 and J usage is TRBJ2-1; no DNA is available, so the TRBD1 call from TCRdb remains unchecked. There are 18 residues in the CDR3. Germline CDR1 and CDR2: SGHAT and FQNNGV. CDR3: CASSLDPPGQGNFHEQFF.

The chain carries TRBV29-1 and TRBJ2-5; there is no DNA to check the TCRdb D call of TRBD2. This CDR3 contains 13 residues. Germline CDR1 SQVTM, CDR2 ANQGSEA. The CDR3 region is CSVERGGLETQYF. Full variable domain (rest looked up from reference TRBV29-1 and TRBJ2-5): SAVISQKPSRDICQRGTSLTIQCQVDSQVTMMFWYRQQPGQSLTLIATANQGSEATYESGFVIDKFPISRPNLTFSTLTVSNMSPEDSSIYLCSVERGGLETQYFGPGTRLLVL.

The gene calls are TRBV5-5 and TRBJ2-3; as DNA is missing, the TRBD2 call by TCRdb cannot be tested. There are 16 residues in the CDR3. The germline CDR1 and CDR2 sequences are SGHKS and YYEKEE (reference sequence). The CDR3: CASSLVASGSTDTQYF.

The chain couples TRBV7-9 to TRBJ2-7; TCRdb's D call, TRBD2, is unchecked because there is no DNA. CDR3 length: 13 amino acids. Germline values: CDR1 SEHNR, CDR2 FQNEAQ (reference sequence). This chain's CDR3 is CASSPEGSYEQYF.

The chain joins TRBV27 to TRBJ2-3; without DNA, the TCRdb call of TRBD1 cannot be checked. Germline-derived CDR1 and CDR2 are MNHEY and SMNVEV (reference sequence). CDR3 length: 16 residues. The CDR3 loop is CASSQRDGSYTDTQYF.

The chain joins TRBV10-3 to TRBJ2-7; checking the TCRdb D call of TRBD2 is not possible without DNA. Germline CDR1 ENHRY, CDR2 SYGVKD. The CDR3 totals 15 residues. The CDR3 region is CAISDPASGAYEQYF.

The chain carries TRBV19 and TRBJ1-5; as DNA is missing, the TRBD1 call by TCRdb cannot be tested. Germline-derived CDR1 and CDR2 are LNHDA and SQIVND (reference sequence). The CDR3 sequence is 15 residues long. The CDR3 reads CASSLGGGGIQPQHF.

The genes are TRBV5-4 and TRBJ2-1; the D call of TRBD2 rests on TCRdb alone, since no DNA is present to check it. CDR1 is SGHNT and CDR2 is YYREEE in the germline V gene (reference sequence). This CDR3 spans 17 amino acids. The CDR3 loop is CASSFLLRAGGQDEQFF.

The chain is built from TRBV18 and TRBJ2-7. Per the germline V gene, CDR1 is KGHSH and CDR2 is LQKENI. The CDR3 runs 11 residues. The CDR3 loop reads CASSSTYEQYF. The variable domain in full, completed from reference TRBV18 and TRBJ2-7, reads NAGVMQNPRHLVRRRGQEARLRCSPMKGHSHVYWYRQLPEEGLKFMVYLQKENIIDESGMPKERFSAEFPKEGPSILRIQQVVRGDSAAYFCASSSTYEQYFGPGTRLTVT.

This chain joins TRBV15 and TRBJ2-6. CDR1 is LNHNV, CDR2 YYDKDF, per germline (reference sequence). This CDR3 is 15 amino acids long. The CDR3 reads CATSRAKSGANVLTF.

CDR3 protein: CATSGPDSRSYNEQFF. The chain joins TRBV24-1 to TRBJ2-1; without DNA, the TCRdb call of TRBD1 cannot be checked. Per the germline V gene, CDR1 is KGHDR and CDR2 is SFDVKD. The CDR3 extends over 16 amino acids.

The chain has TRBV28 and TRBJ2-5. The V gene's germline CDR1 is MDHEN and CDR2 SYDVKM. This CDR3 is built from 15 residues. CDR3 sequence reads: CASSIQYRYGETQYF.

The chain employs TRBV29-1 and TRBJ2-1; checking the TCRdb D call of TRBD2 is not possible without DNA. In germline, CDR1 is SQVTM, CDR2 ANQGSEA. The CDR3 sequence is 15 residues long. CDR3 protein: CSVESLAGEYNEQFF.

The rearrangement joins TRBV4-2 to TRBJ2-7. Germline CDR1 reads LGHNA; CDR2 reads YNFKEQ. The CDR3 runs 14 residues. The chain's CDR3 is CASSRSLGLHEQYF.

This sequence joins TRBV28 and TRBJ2-3. Germline assignment: CDR1 MDHEN and CDR2 SYDVKM. CDR3 length: 12 amino acids. CDR3 sequence reads: CASSLLSDTQYF.